This TCR beta chain comes out of a study of blood T cells in healthy people across ages. This CDR3 contains 15 residues. CDR1 is SGHNT and CDR2 is YYREEE in the germline V gene (reference sequence). Trimming removed 2 bases from V and 7 bases from J; junction bases left unmatched: 10. Combining a sample-barcoded 5' primer with a J-beta primer mix, a second PCR ran for roughly 7 to 11 cycles. TCRdb re-called the 5' RACE reads through MiXCR, storing one row per CDR3 protein. The sample gives fewer than 1,200,000 distinct CDR3 sequences, around 25% of which show up once; about 0.8% is in the top ten. Separately, the same data were catalogued under a study of T cells of mothers and their children. That source adds: Related mother-child pairs showed slightly higher but non-significant overlap than unrelated pairs.

The rearrangement uses TRBV5-4 and TRBJ2-3; TRBD2 aligns across 7 bases. Sequenced material: blood. The source of this sequence is a girl between 2 and 10 years old in good health. The CDR3 DNA follows: TGTGCCAGCAGCTTAGTCGTAGGCGGGAGCAATACGCAGTATTTT. Translated, it gives CASSLVVGGSNTQYF.